This T cell receptor beta chain was documented in a study of T cell responses to AZD1222 COVID-19 vaccine. Findings and limits, study-wide: Reportedly, nearly half the spike-specific TCRs target unmutated variant regions.

Worth noting for this clone: The antigen is not known.

The CDR3 sequence is 16 residues long. Trimming took off 2 bases at V and 4 bases at J, with 17 bases between the two ends. The germline CDR1 and CDR2 sequences are MNHEY and SVGEGT. Clones were read by immunoSEQ multiplex PCR, and TCRdb kept only the in-frame ones, dropping some. The data contain 110,000 or so clones, 90% to 95% of them singletons. The input for sequencing was peripheral blood, taken on day 0 of AZD1222 vaccination. The chain joins TRBV6-2 or TRBV6-3 to TRBJ1-2, with a weak D call TRBD1 (5 bases). The source of this sequence is an adult in good health. The CDR3 here is CASSYITTDTTYGYTF. In nucleotides, the CDR3 is TGTGCCAGCAGTTACATTACGACGGACACTACCTATGGCTACACCTTC.